This passage covers 8 T cell receptor beta chains from one sample sequenced in a study of shared clonotypes between healthy human individuals. The data were produced by immunoSEQ multiplex PCR, yet TCRdb's version contains in-frame clones alone and is incomplete. The sample has millions of clones; approximately 90% are singletons. Sequencing was carried out using naive CD4+ T cells sorted from blood. The subset denotes: CD45RA+ positively selected. These receptors all come from a man between 18 and 35 years old in good health.

This clone was counted once. Within the sample, other DNA sequences also encode this same CDR3. CDR3 residues: CASSLGRGKETQYF. CDR3 bases: TGCGCCAGCAGCTTGGGCAGGGGAAAAGAGACCCAGTACTTC. This rearrangement joins TRBV5-1 to TRBJ2-5; tentatively, D is TRBD1 (6 bases). CDR3 length: 14 amino acids. Germline loops: CDR1 SGHRS, CDR2 YFSETQ. Trimming took off 0 bases at V and 3 bases at J, with 9 bases between the two ends.

The chain recombines TRBV6-6 with TRBJ1-1; 9 nucleotides align to TRBD1. In germline, CDR1 is MNHNY, CDR2 SVGAGI (reference sequence). This CDR3 has 15 amino acids. Unmatched junction bases numbered 9, after V lost 5 bases and J lost 5 bases. Written as DNA, the CDR3 is TGTGCCAGCAGTCCCGGGACAGGGAGTGGGACTGAAGCTTTCTTT. This encodes CASSPGTGSGTEAFF.

The CDR3, as DNA: TGCGCCAGCAGCTTGGCCGTAACTAACGGAAACATTCAGTACTTC. This gives the protein CASSLAVTNGNIQYF. This sequence joins TRBV5-1 and TRBJ2-4; no clear D. The V end was cut by 0 bases, the J end by 6 bases, with 13 bases between. The length of the CDR3 is 15 residues. Germline V gene lookup returns CDR1 SGHRS and CDR2 YFSETQ. Variable domain in full (rest from reference TRBV5-1 and TRBJ2-4): KAGVTQTPRYLIKTRGQQVTLSCSPISGHRSVSWYQQTPGQGLQFLFEYFSETQRNKGNFPGRFSGRQFSNSRSEMNVSTLELGDSALYLCASSLAVTNGNIQYFGAGTRLSVL.

V and J are TRBV7-8 and TRBJ1-6; unclear D gene. Per germline, CDR1 SGHVS and CDR2 FQNEAQ. CDR3 length: 15 amino acids. Trimming left V 1 base short and J 3 bases short, with 7 bases between. The CDR3 reads CASSLVDNYNSPLHF. The CDR3 DNA sequence: TGTGCCAGCAGCTTAGTCGACAACTATAATTCACCCCTCCACTTT.

This chain joins TRBV19 and TRBJ1-1; D gene unclear. The V end lost 3 bases, the J end lost 2 bases, and 10 bases lay between the germline ends. This CDR3 spans 14 amino acids. Germline V gene sequence: CDR1 LNHDA, CDR2 SQIVND (reference sequence). For the CDR3, the DNA is TGTGCCAGTAGTATGGCGAAGGGAAACACTGAAGCTTTCTTT. Translating gives CASSMAKGNTEAFF.

Notes on this clone: The sample has other DNA sequences that encode this CDR3 too. This chain joins TRBV7-2 and TRBJ2-5; 15 bases map to TRBD2. The length of the CDR3 is 15 residues. V dropped 5 bases and J dropped 4; count of bases not matched to a gene: 2. CDR1 and CDR2 from the germline V gene are SGHTA and FQGNSA. CDR3 sequence (DNA): TGTGCCAGCAGCGCGGGACTAGCGGGAGGAGAGACCCAGTACTTC. As protein: CASSAGLAGGETQYF.

The chain combines TRBV5-4 with TRBJ2-3, with 8 bases lining up with TRBD2. CDR1 and CDR2 from the germline V gene are SGHNT and YYREEE (reference sequence). The CDR3 length is 14 residues. V lost 5 bases to trimming and J lost 0 bases; unmatched junction nucleotides: 2. DNA for the CDR3: TGTGCCAGCAGTACTAGCGGCAGCACAGATACGCAGTATTTT. Its translation is CASSTSGSTDTQYF.

CDR3 in amino acids: CASSPGRTSTDTQYF. CDR3 sequence (DNA): TGTGCCAGCAGCCCCGGGAGGACTAGCACAGATACGCAGTATTTT. The chain recombines TRBV7-3 with TRBJ2-3; TRBD2 matches at 7 bases. This CDR3 comprises 15 residues. The junction had 5 bases not matched to a gene; V was cut back by 5 bases and J by 0 bases. Per the germline V gene, CDR1 is SGHTA and CDR2 is FQGTGA.